This T cell receptor beta chain was observed in a study of blood T cell repertoires in COVID-19. Turning to the study itself: The United States, Italy and Spain provided the acute and convalescent COVID-19 samples. T cells, B-cell-depleted T cells, or PBMCs supplied cDNA or gDNA.

As processed by the authors: Estimated nucleated cell counts came from reference gene primer amplification. Assay: immunoSEQ multiplex PCR; the TCRdb copy retains only in-frame clones and omits some. V and J calls and clone size are copied from that table; D and trimming were computed from the DNA. The data hold about 150,000 clones, with approximately 89% observed a single time. CDR3 length equals 16 residues. CDR1 is MNHEY, CDR2 SMNVEV, per germline (reference sequence). J gave up 5 bases and V 4 bases, and 12 bases lay outside the gene matches. The sequence was obtained from a human donor in a cohort sampled during active COVID-19. The J gene is TRBJ1-2, the V gene TRBV27, with TRBD1 matching 8 bases. The sample comprised peripheral blood. CDR3 sequence (DNA): TGTGCCAGCAGTTGGTCCCGACAGGGGAGTGGGTATGGCTACACCTTC. Protein: CASSWSRQGSGYGYTF.